This TCR beta chain was observed in a study of blood T cell repertoires in COVID-19. Produced via immunoSEQ multiplex PCR; TCRdb's table is partial and in-frame only. The data show around 450,000 clones, around nine tenths seen once. This clone appeared a single time. The receptor comes from a woman aged 25 to 45 with acute or convalescent COVID-19. The material sequenced was peripheral blood.

In nucleotides, the CDR3 is TGTGCCAGCAGCTTGGGAGTTAGCGGGGGAAGGAATGAGCAGTTCTTC. Its translation is CASSLGVSGGRNEQFF. The V and J genes are TRBV5-4 and TRBJ2-1; 9 positions match TRBD2. The CDR3 spans 16 residues. The junction had 8 bases not matched to a gene; V was cut back by 0 bases and J by 7 bases. Germline lookup yields CDR1 SGHNT and CDR2 YYREEE (reference sequence).